The 15 T cell receptor beta chains listed next were all sequenced from one sample in a study of response to subunit inactivated influenza vaccine. Using its own MiXCR run on the RT-PCR reads, TCRdb lists one record per CDR3 protein. Of hundreds of thousands of distinct CDR3 sequences detected, 11% to 15% appear once; the ten largest clones hold 5.5% to 7%. The source material was PBMCs from blood, sampled around 14 days before vaccination. These receptors were obtained from a middle-aged man who received an inactivated influenza vaccine.

To note about this clonotype: Since the CDR3 does not end with the conserved phenylalanine or tryptophan, this likely comes from a read error. CDR3 protein: CASSLGPTVGTVTQYL. Here the CDR3 DNA reads TGTGCCAGCAGCTTAGGGCCGACGGTGGGCACAGTTACGCAGTATCTT. The rearrangement joins TRBV7-2 to TRBJ2-3, with D uncertain. Germline lookup yields CDR1 SGHTA and CDR2 FQGNSA. The CDR3 spans 16 residues.

The V and J genes are TRBV20-1 and TRBJ1-2; no definite D call. There are 13 residues in the CDR3. Trimming pared 3 bases from V and 0 bases from J, leaving 8 bases between. The V gene's germline CDR1 is DFQATT and CDR2 SNEGSKA (reference sequence). This chain's CDR3 is CSASWAANYGYTF. In DNA, the CDR3 is TGCAGTGCTAGCTGGGCGGCTAACTATGGCTACACCTTC.

This clonotype appeared a few times. The CDR3 here is CASTPGHPEQYF. CDR3 DNA: TGTGCCAGCACCCCGGGACACCCCGAGCAGTACTTC. The chain is built from TRBV2 and TRBJ2-7; tentatively, D is TRBD1 (6 bases). CDR3 length: 12 amino acids. Trimming shortened V by 7 bases and J by 6 bases, and 13 bases separated the two germline ends. The germline gives CDR1 SNHLY, CDR2 FYNNEI.

The genes are TRBV2 and TRBJ2-7, with TRBD1 identical over 8 bases. The ends lost 1 base at V and 6 bases at J; junction bases unmatched: 5. Germline V gene lookup returns CDR1 SNHLY and CDR2 FYNNEI. The CDR3 is made up of 14 amino acids. The CDR3 loop reads CASSEGTGNIEQYF. As DNA, the CDR3 is TGTGCCAGCAGTGAAGGGACAGGGAATATCGAGCAGTACTTC.

This clonotype appeared a few times. The rearrangement links TRBV10-1 to TRBJ2-5; no reliable D call. In germline, CDR1 is WNHNN, CDR2 SYGVQD (reference sequence). Trimming took 0 bases from V and 3 from J, leaving 14 bases between them. The CDR3 sequence is 16 residues long. The CDR3 bases are TGCGCCAGCAGTGAGTCGGGTAGCCCCGCCAAAGAGACCCAGTACTTC. It specifies CASSESGSPAKETQYF.

In this sample, this clonotype turned up a few times. The chain uses TRBV2 and TRBJ2-5; D is unresolved. V lost 6 bases and J 2 bases, leaving 10 bases between the germline ends. Germline loops: CDR1 SNHLY, CDR2 FYNNEI. The CDR3 runs to 13 residues. The CDR3 loop is CASRTFGQETQYF. The CDR3 DNA reads TGTGCCAGCAGGACATTCGGTCAAGAGACCCAGTACTTC.

This clonotype was counted only a few times. This chain links TRBV20-1 with TRBJ2-1, with D possibly TRBD2 on 6 matching bases. The CDR3 length is 16 residues. V was pared by 2 bases and J by 0 bases, with 14 bases between. Germline V lookup: CDR1 DFQATT, CDR2 SNEGSKA (reference sequence). In nucleotides, the CDR3 is TGCAGTGCTAGATCCCTCGGGGGTAGCTCCTACAATGAGCAGTTCTTC. Protein product: CSARSLGGSSYNEQFF.

This clonotype has only a few counts. The gene calls are TRBV5-1 and TRBJ2-1; 8 nucleotides agree with TRBD2. This CDR3 is 18 amino acids long. CDR1 and CDR2 from the germline V gene are SGHRS and YFSETQ. With 6 bases clipped from V and 0 bases from J, the junction kept 14 bases outside the gene matches. The CDR3 protein is CASNRGVAGPLSYNEQFF. CDR3 nucleotides: TGCGCCAGCAATAGGGGAGTAGCGGGACCCCTCTCCTACAATGAGCAGTTCTTC.

This clonotype was counted only a few times. The J gene is TRBJ1-1, the V gene TRBV11-2; the D gene is possibly TRBD1 (5 bases). The CDR3 is 13 residues long. Germline CDR1 SGHAT, CDR2 FQNNGV. Trimming stripped 6 bases from V and 6 bases from J, with 14 bases between. The CDR3 loop reads CASSNSGAPEAFF. The DNA of the CDR3 is TGTGCCAGCAGTAATTCCGGGGCACCTGAAGCTTTCTTT.

This clonotype was found many times. The genes are TRBV28 and TRBJ2-7; 9 bases are a match to TRBD1. The ends lost 3 bases at V and 5 bases at J; junction bases unmatched: 5. CDR3 length: 14 residues. Germline CDR1 is MDHEN and CDR2 is SYDVKM. CDR3 residues: CASSLDRGANEQYF. CDR3 DNA: TGTGCCAGCAGTTTGGACAGGGGTGCCAACGAGCAGTACTTC.

This clonotype showed up just a few times. The chain's CDR3 is CASKDRVLTYNEQFF. CDR3 nucleotides: TGTGCCAGCAAAGACAGGGTGCTCACTTACAATGAGCAGTTCTTC. J is TRBJ2-1 and V is TRBV6-1; TRBD1 agrees at 7 bases. Germline V CDR1 and CDR2: MNHNS, SASEGT. The CDR3 covers 15 residues. With V trimmed by 7 bases and J by 4 bases, 10 bases remained unmatched.

The chain joins TRBV20-1 to TRBJ2-3, with 11 bases aligning to TRBD2. CDR1 is DFQATT and CDR2 is SNEGSKA in the germline V gene (reference sequence). Trimming cost V 5 bases and J 6 bases; bases outside gene matches: 10. The CDR3 contains 15 residues. The CDR3 coding sequence is TGCAGTGCTGAGATAGCGGGAGGGCACGTGGATACGCAGTATTTT. Translated, it gives CSAEIAGGHVDTQYF.

The J gene is TRBJ2-1, the V gene TRBV6-1; 8 bases fit TRBD1. The V segment lost 4 bases and the J segment 7 bases; nucleotides outside the gene matches: 9. CDR1 and CDR2 from the germline V gene are MNHNS and SASEGT. The CDR3 loop spans 15 amino acids. The CDR3, as DNA: TGTGCCAGCAGTGTTACAGGGGGTATAAGAAATGAGCAGTTCTTC. Translated, it gives CASSVTGGIRNEQFF.

This clonotype was observed many times. The chain employs TRBV9 and TRBJ2-5; D is uncertain. The CDR3 runs 12 residues. V shed 0 bases and J shed 13 bases, with 13 bases lying between them. The germline gives CDR1 SGDLS, CDR2 YYNGEE. The CDR3 DNA reads TGTGCCAGCAGCGTAGGGAACGGCTTTCCGTACTTC. Translating it yields CASSVGNGFPYF.

The rearrangement joins TRBV5-1 to TRBJ2-5; either TRBD1 or TRBD2 may supply D (5 bases each). V lost 6 bases and J 4 bases, leaving 16 bases between the germline ends. CDR1 is SGHRS, CDR2 YFSETQ, per germline. The CDR3 runs 14 residues. The CDR3 DNA follows: TGCGCCAGCACCTTCAGGGACGGTGGAGAGACCCAGTACTTC. Translation: CASTFRDGGETQYF.